The 27 T cell receptor beta chains below come from one sample, sequenced in a study of control samples from healthy donors and cancer patients. Profiling relied on immunoSEQ multiplex PCR, and the TCRdb table lists in-frame clones only, not all of them. The table has roughly 92,000 clones, around 86% seen once. The sample consisted of blood. The receptors here all came from a woman aged 50 to 65 in good health.

This sequence joins TRBV11-3 and TRBJ2-1; D is perhaps TRBD2 (5 bases). V was clipped by 5 bases and J by 0 bases, with 17 bases between them. The CDR3 extends over 17 amino acids. CDR1 is SGHNT and CDR2 is YENEEA in the germline V gene. The CDR3 sequence: CASSARIAISSYNEQFF. DNA of the CDR3: TGTGCCAGCAGCGCAAGAATAGCGATCAGCTCCTACAATGAGCAGTTCTTC.

This chain connects TRBV29-1 to TRBJ1-1; no definite D call. The CDR3 extends over 12 amino acids. CDR1 is SQVTM and CDR2 is ANQGSEA in the germline V gene. Trimming pared 4 bases from V and 1 base from J, leaving 7 bases between. The CDR3 coding sequence is TGCAGCGTTGGGCGGTGGAACACTGAAGCTTTCTTT. Amino acid sequence: CSVGRWNTEAFF. Drawing the rest from reference TRBV29-1 and TRBJ1-1, the complete variable domain is SAVISQKPSRDICQRGTSLTIQCQVDSQVTMMFWYRQQPGQSLTLIATANQGSEATYESGFVIDKFPISRPNLTFSTLTVSNMSPEDSSIYLCSVGRWNTEAFFGQGTRLTVV.

Here the CDR3 DNA reads TGTGCCAGCAGTCTGGGACAGGCAATATCCCTCCACTTT. This codes for CASSLGQAISLHF. The chain combines TRBV12-3 or TRBV12-4 with TRBJ1-6; 8 bases are shared with TRBD1. The CDR3 totals 13 residues. The V gene end was trimmed by 5 bases and the J gene end by 14 bases; junction bases not matched to a gene: 8.

The J gene is TRBJ1-6, the V gene TRBV7-3; 9 nucleotides line up with TRBD1. Trimming cost V 0 bases and J 7 bases; bases outside gene matches: 1. Germline assignment: CDR1 SGHTA and CDR2 FQGTGA. This CDR3 has 15 amino acids. In nucleotides, the CDR3 is TGTGCCAGCAGCTTAACCGGACAGGGGAATTCACCCCTCCACTTT. It codes for CASSLTGQGNSPLHF.

The J gene is TRBJ1-2, the V gene TRBV7-2; D is uncertain. The germline CDR1 and CDR2 sequences are SGHTA and FQGNSA. Trimming took 1 base from V and 2 from J, leaving 8 bases between them. The CDR3 is 14 amino acids. CDR3 coding DNA: TGTGCCAGCAGCTTAGTAGCGGAGAACTATGGCTACACCTTC. This sequence encodes CASSLVAENYGYTF.

The rearrangement joins TRBV28 to TRBJ1-6, with D unclear. V gave up 5 bases and J gave up 9 bases, with 11 bases separating them. Looked up from germline, CDR1 is MDHEN and CDR2 is SYDVKM. The CDR3 runs to 13 residues. The CDR3 sequence: CASSQRRFSPLHF. Written as DNA, the CDR3 is TGTGCCAGCAGTCAGAGACGGTTTTCACCCCTCCACTTT.

There are a few counts of this clone. The CDR3 protein is CASSLWDSPNEKLFF. The CDR3 DNA follows: TGTGCCAGCAGCTTATGGGACAGCCCTAATGAAAAACTGTTTTTT. This rearrangement joins TRBV7-2 to TRBJ1-4; TRBD1 matches at 7 bases. Germline V gene lookup returns CDR1 SGHTA and CDR2 FQGNSA. The V and J ends lost 2 bases and 3 bases, in that order; junction bases with no gene match: 3. The CDR3 spans 15 residues. The full variable domain, rest sourced from reference TRBV7-2 and TRBJ1-4, is GAGVSQSPSNKVTEKGKDVELRCDPISGHTALYWYRQSLGQGLEFLIYFQGNSAPDKSGLPSDRFSAERTGGSVSTLTIQRTQQEDSAVYLCASSLWDSPNEKLFFGSGTQLSVL.

The chain has TRBV9 and TRBJ2-5, with 10 bases fitting TRBD2. Germline lookup yields CDR1 SGDLS and CDR2 YYNGEE. CDR3 size: 16 residues. The V and J ends lost 0 bases and 2 bases, in that order; junction bases with no gene match: 4. The CDR3 DNA is TGTGCCAGCAGCGTAGCCAGCGGGGGGGTACAAGAGACCCAGTACTTC. It encodes CASSVASGGVQETQYF.

The chain recombines TRBV3-1 (or the pseudogene TRBV3-2) with TRBJ1-2, with TRBD1 matching over 12 bases. CDR1 and CDR2 (germline): LGHDT, YNNKEL (reference sequence). The CDR3 consists of 16 residues. V shed 3 bases, J shed 4 bases, and the junction held 6 bases outside the gene matches. Here the CDR3 reads CASSQRDRGLSYGYTF. The CDR3 region has the DNA TGTGCCAGCAGCCAGAGGGACAGGGGGCTCTCCTATGGCTACACCTTC.

This clone was seen just once. V and J are TRBV6-2 or TRBV6-3 and TRBJ2-1; 9 bases are a match to TRBD2. CDR3 length: 14 residues. The germline V gene has CDR1 MNHEY and CDR2 SVGEGT. V lost 5 bases to trimming and J lost 6 bases; unmatched junction nucleotides: 5. The CDR3 bases are TGTGCCAGCAGTCAGACTAGCGGAAGCAATGAGCAGTTCTTC. Translated: CASSQTSGSNEQFF.

The chain uses TRBV7-2 and TRBJ1-6; D is unresolved. CDR1 is SGHTA and CDR2 is FQGNSA in the germline V gene. The ends were cut back, 2 bases at V and 5 bases at J, with 10 bases in the middle. The CDR3 is 15 residues long. Written as DNA, the CDR3 is TGTGCCAGCAGCTTACGTGGCAGAGATAATTCACCCCTCCACTTT. It specifies CASSLRGRDNSPLHF. Variable domain in full (rest from reference TRBV7-2 and TRBJ1-6): GAGVSQSPSNKVTEKGKDVELRCDPISGHTALYWYRQSLGQGLEFLIYFQGNSAPDKSGLPSDRFSAERTGGSVSTLTIQRTQQEDSAVYLCASSLRGRDNSPLHFGNGTRLTVT.

J is TRBJ2-1 and V is TRBV7-6, with 7 bases matching TRBD2. Unmatched junction bases numbered 9, after V lost 4 bases and J lost 0 bases. The germline CDR1 and CDR2 sequences are SGHVS and FNYEAQ. The CDR3 has 17 amino acids. CDR3: CASSSFQRGYSYNEQFF. CDR3 DNA sequence: TGTGCCAGCAGCTCGTTCCAGCGGGGCTACTCCTACAATGAGCAGTTCTTC.

This rearrangement joins TRBV27 to TRBJ2-7, with 9 nucleotides matching TRBD2. Germline CDR1 is MNHEY and CDR2 is SMNVEV (reference sequence). Trimming cost V 6 bases and J 3 bases; bases outside gene matches: 6. There are 14 residues in the CDR3. As DNA, the CDR3 is TGTGCCAGCAGAGATAGCGGGAGTTACTACGAGCAGTACTTC. Translated, it gives CASRDSGSYYEQYF.

The chain recombines TRBV6-2 or TRBV6-3 with TRBJ2-7; 10 nucleotides agree with TRBD2. The ends lost 2 bases at V and 6 bases at J; junction bases unmatched: 7. CDR1 and CDR2 (germline): MNHEY, SVGEGT. The CDR3 is 15 amino acids. The CDR3 loop is CASSYSGRAVSEQYF. Written as DNA, the CDR3 is TGTGCCAGCAGTTACAGCGGGAGGGCCGTGTCCGAGCAGTACTTC.

The genes are TRBV6-5 and TRBJ2-3; D is ambiguous. This CDR3 spans 15 amino acids. With 0 bases removed from V and 4 bases from J, the gap between germline ends came to 11 bases. Germline CDR1 and CDR2: MNHEY and SVGAGI. This CDR3 reads CASSYSDPRADTQYF. CDR3 DNA: TGTGCCAGCAGTTACTCGGACCCCCGGGCAGATACGCAGTATTTT.

The table lists this clone with a count of one. The V and J genes are TRBV2 and TRBJ2-1; D perhaps matches TRBD2 (5 bases). V was cut by 8 bases and J by 12 bases, with 14 bases left in between. Germline V gene lookup returns CDR1 SNHLY and CDR2 FYNNEI. The CDR3 totals 11 residues. The DNA of the CDR3 is TGTGCCAGCTATGGAACTAGTGGGCAGTTCTTC. Translation gives CASYGTSGQFF.

For the CDR3, the DNA is TGTGCCAGCTCAGGTCGTGGCCAAGAGACCCAGTACTTC. This codes for CASSGRGQETQYF. The rearrangement links TRBV18 to TRBJ2-5; no reliable D call. CDR3 size: 13 residues. From germline, CDR1 is KGHSH and CDR2 LQKENI. The V end lost 5 bases, the J end lost 1 base, and 8 bases lay between the germline ends.

The genes are TRBV19 and TRBJ1-3, with D maybe TRBD1 (5 bases). V was clipped by 5 bases and J by 1 base, with 18 bases between them. Germline lookup yields CDR1 LNHDA and CDR2 SQIVND (reference sequence). The CDR3 sequence is 17 residues long. DNA of the CDR3: TGTGCCAGTAGTGCCCCCCGGGGGGGAGCTTCTGGAAACACCATATATTTT. It translates to CASSAPRGGASGNTIYF.

The chain couples TRBV28 to TRBJ2-3, with D possibly being TRBD1 or TRBD2 (5 bases each). Trimming shortened V by 6 bases and J by 2 bases, and 18 bases separated the two germline ends. This CDR3 is built from 16 residues. Per the germline V gene, CDR1 is MDHEN and CDR2 is SYDVKM. CDR3: CASSLGPGGFTDTQYF. The CDR3 region has the DNA TGTGCCAGCAGCTTGGGACCTGGCGGATTCACAGATACGCAGTATTTT. The full variable domain, its missing parts supplied by reference TRBV28 and TRBJ2-3, is DVKVTQSSRYLVKRTGEKVFLECVQDMDHENMFWYRQDPGLGLRLIYFSYDVKMKEKGDIPEGYSVSREKKERFSLILESASTNQTSMYLCASSLGPGGFTDTQYFGPGTRLTVL.

This chain joins TRBV19 and TRBJ1-2; tentative D call: TRBD1 (5 bases). Germline V gene data show CDR1 as LNHDA and CDR2 as SQIVND (reference sequence). V shed 10 bases and J shed 4 bases, with 19 bases lying between them. The CDR3 sequence is 14 residues long. The CDR3 sequence: CATSPMRGTYGYTF. In DNA, the CDR3 is TGTGCCACCTCCCCTATGAGGGGCACCTATGGCTACACCTTC.

The DNA for the CDR3 is TGTGCCATCCGGGGGAGGACTGCCGAGAGCACAGATACGCAGTATTTT. Translated: CAIRGRTAESTDTQYF. J is TRBJ2-3 and V is TRBV10-3; tentatively, D is TRBD2 (6 bases). The V end lost 8 bases, the J end lost 0 bases, and 18 bases lay between the germline ends. Germline CDR1 reads ENHRY; CDR2 reads SYGVKD. CDR3 length equals 16 residues.

The V and J genes are TRBV2 and TRBJ1-2, with TRBD1 matching over 7 bases. The CDR3 is 14 amino acids. Unmatched junction bases numbered 5, after V lost 3 bases and J lost 4 bases. Looked up from germline, CDR1 is SNHLY and CDR2 is FYNNEI. The CDR3 protein is CASSDRQGTYGYTF. CDR3 in DNA: TGTGCCAGCAGTGATAGACAGGGCACCTATGGCTACACCTTC.

This clone was detected only a few times. The rearrangement uses TRBV6-2 or TRBV6-3 and TRBJ1-2; maybe TRBD1 (6 bases). Germline V gives CDR1 MNHEY, CDR2 SVGEGT. V shed 5 bases and J shed 4 bases, with 8 bases lying between them. This CDR3 has 12 amino acids. The DNA for the CDR3 is TGTGCCAGCAGTGAGGGGGGCTATGGCTACACCTTC. As protein: CASSEGGYGYTF.

This rearrangement joins TRBV7-2 to TRBJ2-3; weak D call: TRBD2 (6 bases). V was pared by 3 bases and J by 10 bases, with 14 bases between. CDR1 and CDR2 (germline): SGHTA, FQGNSA. This CDR3 has 13 residues. In nucleotides, the CDR3 is TGTGCCAGCAGCTTTGGGGGGACCCCTGCGCAGTATTTT. It encodes CASSFGGTPAQYF.

The genes are TRBV2 and TRBJ2-3, with 8 bases lining up with TRBD2. J gave up 2 bases and V 6 bases, and 10 bases lay outside the gene matches. The germline gives CDR1 SNHLY, CDR2 FYNNEI. This CDR3 spans 16 amino acids. DNA of the CDR3: TGTGCCAGCAGAGAGGGACTAGGACGTTACACAGATACGCAGTATTTT. This encodes CASREGLGRYTDTQYF.

V usage is TRBV5-1 and J usage is TRBJ1-2, with 9 bases identical to TRBD1. This CDR3 has 15 amino acids. Germline CDR1 and CDR2: SGHRS and YFSETQ. V dropped 0 bases and J dropped 5; count of bases not matched to a gene: 5. Here the CDR3 DNA reads TGCGCCAGCAGCTTGGAGGGACAGGGACTTTATGGCTACACCTTC. Translating gives CASSLEGQGLYGYTF.

The V and J genes are TRBV7-2 and TRBJ2-7; D remains unclear. Looked up from germline, CDR1 is SGHTA and CDR2 is FQGNSA. CDR3 length: 14 amino acids. With 2 bases removed from V and 2 bases from J, the gap between germline ends came to 10 bases. The CDR3 reads CASSLRKATYEQYF. In nucleotides, the CDR3 is TGTGCCAGCAGCTTAAGGAAAGCGACCTACGAGCAGTACTTC.